A selection of T cell receptor beta chains follows, all from one sample in a study of blood T cell repertoires in COVID-19. The assay was immunoSEQ multiplex PCR, and TCRdb's table has in-frame clones only and misses some. The sample yields about 78,000 clones, more than 60% seen once. Input material: peripheral blood. These receptors originate from a human donor in a cohort sampled during active COVID-19. The CDR3 runs from the conserved cysteine through the conserved F or W. D genes are given only for firm matches. Some rows have no size entry. The others give once, few or many, or a class for an expanded clone.

V	J	size	D	CDR3	DNA
TRBV10-3	TRBJ2-1	NA	NA	CAISDPIRMAVPMYNEQFF	TGTGCCATCAGTGACCCGATCAGGATGGCCGTACCGATGTACAATGAGCAGTTCTTC
TRBV12-3/TRBV12-4	TRBJ1-2	few	NA	CASSQIMSAGYTF	TGTGCCAGCAGTCAGATAATGTCTGCTGGCTACACCTTC
TRBV15	TRBJ1-5	once	NA	CATSRDLGQPQHF	TGTGCCACCAGCAGAGATCTCGGTCAGCCCCAGCATTTT
TRBV28	TRBJ1-2	NA	NA	CASSSRTGGYGYTF	TGTGCCAGCAGTTCGCGGACGGGGGGGTATGGCTACACCTTC
TRBV6-6	TRBJ2-7	NA	NA	CASSQFENLRNEQYF	TGTGCCAGCAGCCAATTCGAGAATCTGAGGAACGAGCAGTACTTC
TRBV2	TRBJ2-7	NA	TRBD1	CAGAGTGAYEQYF	TGTGCCGGGGCGGGGACAGGGGCCTACGAGCAGTACTTC
TRBV19	TRBJ2-2	NA	TRBD1	CASRGQVNTGELFF	TGTGCCAGTAGGGGACAGGTGAACACCGGGGAGCTGTTTTTT
TRBV28	TRBJ2-6	once	NA	CASSLVIPGANVLTF	TGTGCCAGCAGTTTAGTAATCCCTGGGGCCAACGTCCTGACTTTC
TRBV29-1	TRBJ1-5	NA	TRBD1	CSVGPGQGQPQHF	TGCAGCGTGGGCCCGGGACAGGGGCAGCCCCAGCATTTT
TRBV18	TRBJ1-2	NA	TRBD1	CASSADRGGYGYTF	TGTGCCAGCTCAGCGGACAGGGGAGGGTATGGCTACACCTTC
TRBV5-1	TRBJ2-7	NA	TRBD2	CASSLAGGADYEQYF	TGCGCCAGCAGCTTGGCGGGGGGGGCCGACTACGAGCAGTACTTC
TRBV14	TRBJ2-5	NA	NA	CASSPDFETQYF	TGTGCCAGCAGCCCCGACTTTGAGACCCAGTACTTC
TRBV7-9	TRBJ1-4	NA	NA	CASSSHGGEDEKLFF	TGTGCCAGCAGCTCACACGGGGGGGAGGATGAAAAACTGTTTTTT
TRBV9	TRBJ2-2	NA	TRBD1	CASSPSGQGYTGELFF	TGTGCCAGCAGCCCATCCGGACAGGGATACACCGGGGAGCTGTTTTTT
TRBV5-4	TRBJ2-7	few	TRBD1	CASSRDLGTGNYEQYF	TGTGCCAGCAGCCGCGATCTCGGGACAGGGAACTACGAGCAGTACTTC
TRBV30	TRBJ1-6	NA	NA	CAWSVLVGAPTPPLHF	TGTGCCTGGAGTGTACTGGTGGGGGCCCCCACCCCCCCCCTCCACTTT
TRBV3-1/TRBV3-2	TRBJ2-4	NA	TRBD2	CASSLREGLYIQYF	TGTGCCAGCAGCTTGAGGGAGGGGCTTTACATTCAGTACTTC
TRBV5-1	TRBJ2-5	NA	NA	CASSLGLAKETQYF	TGCGCCAGCAGCTTGGGGCTAGCGAAAGAGACCCAGTACTTC
TRBV5-6	TRBJ2-7	NA	TRBD1	CASSFGTASYEQYF	TGTGCCAGCAGCTTTGGGACAGCATCCTACGAGCAGTACTTC
TRBV6-6	TRBJ2-7	once	TRBD1	CASSEPGQGTYEQYF	TGTGCCAGCAGTGAGCCGGGACAGGGTACCTACGAGCAGTACTTC
TRBV28	TRBJ2-7	NA	NA	CASSLGSSYEQYF	TGTGCCAGCAGTTTGGGCAGCTCCTACGAGCAGTACTTC
TRBV6-6	TRBJ2-4	NA	NA	CASSPHEGGLTKNIQYF	TGTGCCAGCAGTCCGCATGAGGGGGGGCTAACCAAAAACATTCAGTACTTC
TRBV5-1	TRBJ2-5	NA	NA	CASSLGATGSLQETQYF	TGCGCCAGCAGCTTGGGTGCGACGGGGAGCCTCCAAGAGACCCAGTACTTC